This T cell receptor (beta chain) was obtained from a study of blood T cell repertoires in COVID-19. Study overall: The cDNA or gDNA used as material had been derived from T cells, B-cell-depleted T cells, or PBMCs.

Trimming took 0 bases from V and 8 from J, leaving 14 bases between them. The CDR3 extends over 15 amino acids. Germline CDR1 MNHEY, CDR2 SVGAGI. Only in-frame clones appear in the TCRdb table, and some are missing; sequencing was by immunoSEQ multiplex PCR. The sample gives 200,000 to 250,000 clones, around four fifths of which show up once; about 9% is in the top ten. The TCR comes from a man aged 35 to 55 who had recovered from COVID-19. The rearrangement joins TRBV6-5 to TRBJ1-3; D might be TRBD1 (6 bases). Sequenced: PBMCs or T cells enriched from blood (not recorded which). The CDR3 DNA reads TGTGCCAGCAGTTACTCGAACAGGGCCGGGGACACCATATATTTT. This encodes CASSYSNRAGDTIYF.